These 17 T cell receptor beta chains were all obtained from the same sample, sequenced in a study of identical twins. TCRdb reprocessed the 5' RACE reads with MiXCR, giving one entry per CDR3 protein. The sample records over 500,000 distinct CDR3 sequences, 20% to 25% being singletons. The sample also formed part of further work on T cells expressing NK-cell markers.

Sequenced material: CD4+ T cells sorted from blood. These receptors were taken from a woman aged 18 to 35 in good health.

V and J are TRBV4-3 and TRBJ1-1; TRBD1 aligns across 8 bases. The length of the CDR3 is 14 residues. Germline V gene data show CDR1 as LGHNA and CDR2 as YSLEER. The junction had 5 bases not matched to a gene; V was cut back by 4 bases and J by 4 bases. The CDR3 spells CASSPRGQGTEAFF. Here the CDR3 DNA reads TGCGCCAGCAGCCCCAGAGGACAGGGCACTGAAGCTTTCTTT.

The rearrangement uses TRBV9 and TRBJ2-7; D tentatively reads TRBD1 or TRBD2 (5 bases each). This CDR3 has 14 amino acids. The V and J ends lost 0 bases and 7 bases respectively, with 14 bases between them. Germline CDR1 SGDLS, CDR2 YYNGEE. CDR3 sequence (DNA): TGTGCCAGCAGCGTAGTTTCTGGGACCTCTGAGCAGTACTTC. This sequence encodes CASSVVSGTSEQYF.

A few counts support this clonotype. This chain joins TRBV25-1 and TRBJ2-7, with TRBD1 matching over 7 bases. The CDR3 runs to 14 residues. V trimming: 5 bases; J trimming: 2 bases; junction bases outside the gene matches: 6. Germline V gene data show CDR1 as MGHDK and CDR2 as SYGVNS. CDR3: CASSRVQGPYEQYF. CDR3 DNA sequence: TGTGCCAGCAGTAGAGTACAGGGGCCCTACGAGCAGTACTTC.

The genes are TRBV6-1 and TRBJ1-2; 7 nucleotides line up with TRBD1. Looked up from germline, CDR1 is MNHNS and CDR2 is SASEGT. V was pared by 4 bases and J by 3 bases, with 11 bases of the junction left unmatched. The CDR3 has 16 residues. CDR3 sequence reads: CASSGGNRGYYYGYTF. CDR3 DNA sequence: TGTGCCAGCAGTGGGGGAAACAGGGGTTACTACTATGGCTACACCTTC.

The V gene is TRBV7-9, the J gene TRBJ2-7; TRBD1 aligns across 10 bases. CDR1 and CDR2 (germline): SEHNR, FQNEAQ (reference sequence). The V gene end was trimmed by 5 bases and the J gene end by 5 bases; junction bases not matched to a gene: 6. This CDR3 has 14 amino acids. The CDR3 spells CASSRGQGVHEQYF. CDR3 coding DNA: TGTGCCAGCAGCCGAGGACAGGGGGTACACGAGCAGTACTTC.

The chain links TRBV9 to TRBJ2-1; no reliable D call. Germline assignment: CDR1 SGDLS and CDR2 YYNGEE. The CDR3 contains 14 residues. Trimming shortened V by 0 bases and J by 7 bases, and 11 bases separated the two germline ends. CDR3 sequence: CASSVEPPGNEQFF. CDR3 nucleotide sequence: TGTGCCAGCAGCGTAGAACCACCAGGAAATGAGCAGTTCTTC. Drawing the rest from reference TRBV9 and TRBJ2-1, the complete variable domain is DSGVTQTPKHLITATGQRVTLRCSPRSGDLSVYWYQQSLDQGLQFLIQYYNGEERAKGNILERFSAQQFPDLHSELNLSSLELGDSALYFCASSVEPPGNEQFFGPGTRLTVL.

This clonotype came up many times. The V call is TRBV9, the J call TRBJ2-2; no firm D call. CDR3 length: 12 residues. CDR1 is SGDLS, CDR2 YYNGEE, per germline. Trimming stripped 2 bases from V and 7 bases from J, with 6 bases between. CDR3 sequence (DNA): TGTGCCAGCAGCGTCGTACACGGGGAGCTGTTTTTT. Amino acids: CASSVVHGELFF. Based on the CDR3 plus reference TRBV9 and TRBJ2-2, the full variable domain is DSGVTQTPKHLITATGQRVTLRCSPRSGDLSVYWYQQSLDQGLQFLIQYYNGEERAKGNILERFSAQQFPDLHSELNLSSLELGDSALYFCASSVVHGELFFGEGSRLTVL.

A word on this clonotype: A junction boundary mismatches the germline segment, possibly from a read error. The J gene is TRBJ2-5, the V gene TRBV7-2; 10 bases line up with TRBD2. Germline V gives CDR1 SGHTA, CDR2 FQGNSA. This CDR3 is 15 amino acids long. The CDR3 DNA follows: TGTGCCAGCAGCATAGCGGGAGGTCGGCGAGAGACCCAGTACTTC. This codes for CASSIAGGRRETQYF.

The V call is TRBV6-1, the J call TRBJ2-3; D perhaps matches TRBD2 (6 bases). The CDR3 is 13 amino acids. Trimming removed 6 bases at V and 6 bases at J, with 13 bases between. Germline CDR1 reads MNHNS; CDR2 reads SASEGT. CDR3 DNA sequence: TGTGCCAGCAGGTCTAGCGTGCCGGATACGCAGTATTTT. This gives the protein CASRSSVPDTQYF.

The chain uses TRBV3-1 and TRBJ1-1; D is unclear. The CDR3 length is 12 residues. The germline V and J ends were trimmed by 2 bases and 11 bases, with 12 bases remaining between them. Germline CDR1 and CDR2: LGHDT and YNNKEL (reference sequence). The CDR3 DNA sequence: TGTGCCAGCAGCCAAAGTCACGTCGGGGCTTTCTTT. It specifies CASSQSHVGAFF.

This clonotype has just a few counts. The rearrangement joins TRBV27 to TRBJ1-5; D possibly corresponds to TRBD1 (6 bases). The CDR3 runs 16 residues. Per the germline V gene, CDR1 is MNHEY and CDR2 is SMNVEV (reference sequence). The V end was cut by 2 bases, the J end by 4 bases, with 15 bases between. The CDR3 DNA sequence: TGTGCCAGCAGTTTAAGGGGGTCAGTAAGTAATCAGCCCCAGCATTTT. Its translation is CASSLRGSVSNQPQHF.

This clonotype came up a few times. The chain joins TRBV4-3 to TRBJ2-1; 7 bases match TRBD2. The germline gives CDR1 LGHNA, CDR2 YSLEER. CDR3 length: 17 residues. V trimming: 0 bases; J trimming: 4 bases; junction bases outside the gene matches: 9. CDR3 DNA sequence: TGCGCCAGCAGCCAAGATCGCCCGAGCGGGATATACAATGAGCAGTTCTTC. It encodes CASSQDRPSGIYNEQFF.

This chain joins TRBV10-3 and TRBJ2-3; TRBD2 matches 7 bases. This CDR3 contains 15 residues. Germline V gene data show CDR1 as ENHRY and CDR2 as SYGVKD. J gave up 1 base and V 8 bases, and 9 bases lay outside the gene matches. This chain's CDR3 is CAIGAGSGGTDTQYF. The CDR3 DNA is TGTGCCATCGGGGCCGGCAGCGGGGGCACAGATACGCAGTATTTT.

This clonotype was counted between two and nine times. Here the CDR3 reads CSARGLELSAKTQYF. The CDR3 DNA reads TGCAGTGCTAGGGGCCTTGAGTTGTCCGCGAAGACCCAGTACTTC. This chain joins TRBV20-1 and TRBJ2-5; D unresolved. Between the trimmed V and J ends, which lost 3 bases and 6 bases, there was a span of 20 bases. This CDR3 spans 15 amino acids. Per germline, CDR1 DFQATT and CDR2 SNEGSKA (reference sequence).

This clonotype was seen a few times. The chain recombines TRBV4-3 with TRBJ2-7; D remains ambiguous. Germline CDR1 is LGHNA and CDR2 is YSLEER. Between the trimmed V and J ends, which lost 3 bases and 0 bases, there was a span of 6 bases. CDR3 size: 13 residues. CDR3 residues: CASSQDASYEQYF. In DNA form, the CDR3 reads TGCGCCAGCAGCCAGGACGCCTCCTACGAGCAGTACTTC.

The gene calls are TRBV12-3 or TRBV12-4 and TRBJ1-1; 7 nucleotides line up with TRBD1. V trimming: 11 bases; J trimming: 6 bases; junction bases outside the gene matches: 12. The CDR3 totals 13 residues. CDR3: CASEERGRAEAFF. CDR3 coding DNA: TGTGCCTCCGAGGAGAGGGGGCGTGCTGAAGCTTTCTTT.

The genes are TRBV12-3 or TRBV12-4 and TRBJ2-2; D is tentatively TRBD1 or TRBD2 (5 bases each). Trimming removed 6 bases at V and 0 bases at J, with 11 bases between. This CDR3 has 15 residues. The CDR3 DNA reads TGTGCCAGCAGCCAATGGGGACCGAACACCGGGGAGCTGTTTTTT. Translating it yields CASSQWGPNTGELFF.